The clone carrying this T cell receptor beta chain is a singleton in its sample. Generated by immunoSEQ multiplex PCR, the TCRdb table keeps only in-frame clones and is missing some. The repertoire has some 21,000 clones, roughly four fifths of them found once; the top ten carry 20%. Germline assignment: CDR1 SGHDN and CDR2 FVKESK. Trimming shortened V by 4 bases and J by 3 bases, and 15 bases separated the two germline ends. The CDR3 is made up of 15 amino acids. These data belong to a study of blood T cell repertoires in COVID-19. Study-level information: Samples representing acute and convalescent COVID-19 were sourced from the United States, Italy and Spain. T cells, B-cell-depleted T cells, or PBMCs supplied cDNA or gDNA.

J is TRBJ1-1 and V is TRBV14; D is unresolved. Sequences were obtained from peripheral blood. The receptor was isolated from a human donor in a cohort sampled during active or convalescent COVID-19. The CDR3 DNA follows: TGTGCCAGCAGCCCCCAGCGGGGAGTTGACACTGAAGCTTTCTTT. It translates to CASSPQRGVDTEAFF.